The sequence of this T cell receptor beta chain was determined in a study of blood T cells in healthy people across ages (dated by TCRdb to about 2015). A note on the overall study: In model experiments, template switching captured roughly one uniquely barcoded TCR beta cDNA molecule for every two T cells. To avoid experimental bias, donors of different ages were distributed randomly across sequencing lanes. To track age-related changes in TCR beta repertoire diversity, the study relied on deep sequencing normalized with unique cDNA molecular identifiers. Using the same blood draw, the study looked at two additional independent replicas of 1 million unique cDNA reads for two donors, one aged 18 to 29 and the other aged 80 or older. The donors were split into four age groups: young (average around 15 years), middle-aged (more than 35), aged (more than 60) and long-lived (approximately 89).

Donors were approximately 42 systemically healthy Caucasian individuals from Russia aged 6 to 90 years. Each donor gave 8 to 10 milliliters of peripheral blood, drawn into EDTA-treated Vacutainer tubes. PBMCs were isolated by Ficoll-Paque density-gradient centrifugation, with at least 7 million obtained per sample. Trizol reagent was used to extract total RNA from PBMCs, with at least 6 micrograms per sample. For every donor, an aliquot of PBMCs went through flow cytometry to measure the percentages of naive CD45RAhigh/CD27high T cells. Based on the germline V gene, the CDR1 and CDR2 sequences are ENHRY and SYGVKD. The CDR3, from cysteine to phenylalanine, totals 14 residues. Here the CDR3 DNA is all that survives: 42 bases in frame from base 1. Points the paper makes about the study in general: The percentage of naive T cells measured by flow cytometry correlated strongly with observed TCR beta diversity. Compared with the aged group, more naive CD4+ T cells, fewer expanded clones and increased TCR diversity were shown by the long-lived group, suggesting age selection. Observed TCR beta diversity per million T cells fell roughly linearly with age, and a significant reduction was already apparent by age around 40. Bulk unsorted PBMC profiling prevented conclusive comparison of naive and antigen-experienced compartments. Estimates of total diversity based on one million sequenced T cells were considered lower bounds and underestimates. Because donor CMV infection status was unknown, age-related changes in expanded clonotypes were potentially confounded.

As for this clonotype: Its antigen is still unknown. No much larger clone exists at a distance of one base, and base qualities are not known.

Libraries were made using 5' RACE. TCRdb names Illumina HiSeq 2500 as the instrument used. A second PCR of about 6 to 11 cycles was performed with a sample-barcoded 5' primer and a J-beta primer mix. A template-switch 5' adaptor carrying 12 random nucleotides introduced a unique molecular identifier onto each TCR beta cDNA molecule. Each sample yielded at least 2.5 million CDR3-containing paired-end reads. All of the RNA was converted into first-strand cDNA using the Mint cDNA synthesis kit, with a TRBC-specific oligonucleotide serving as the primer. Following uracil-DNA glycosylase treatment, a first 18-cycle PCR with universal primers M1SS and BC2_uni_R was performed on all cDNA. Per the source publication's procedure: For normalization, 1 million high-quality reads were randomly selected from each sample, with every read carrying a distinct molecular identifier. Instead of being binned into consensus sequences, reads with shared molecular identifiers were discarded. MiTCR, set to a Q25 quality threshold and the strictest error-elimination algorithm, was used for CDR3 identification, clonotype clustering and error correction. Lower-bound total TCR beta diversity was estimated with a nonparametric unseen species model using Euler transformation. TCRdb trimmed public reads at Q25 via fastp, called clones via MiXCR and kept in-frame beta chains. Each CDR3 protein appears once, grouped with its most common genes and DNA. TCRdb assigned the V and J calls; the authors' analysis was not used. The sample table records 890,000 or so distinct CDR3 sequences; roughly 60% of these occur just once. About 30% of the sample is held by the ten biggest clonotypes.

The receptor was derived from a man aged 25 to 45 in good health. The chain couples TRBV10-3 to TRBJ2-5, and TRBD1 aligns with 10 junction nucleotides. The better agreement between TRBJ2-7 and the DNA end casts doubt on the J call. Specimen: blood. The CDR3 protein: CAIAQPGQGSEQYF. Read as DNA, the sequence is TGTGCCATCGCTCAACCGGGACAGGGGTCCGAGCAGTACTTC.